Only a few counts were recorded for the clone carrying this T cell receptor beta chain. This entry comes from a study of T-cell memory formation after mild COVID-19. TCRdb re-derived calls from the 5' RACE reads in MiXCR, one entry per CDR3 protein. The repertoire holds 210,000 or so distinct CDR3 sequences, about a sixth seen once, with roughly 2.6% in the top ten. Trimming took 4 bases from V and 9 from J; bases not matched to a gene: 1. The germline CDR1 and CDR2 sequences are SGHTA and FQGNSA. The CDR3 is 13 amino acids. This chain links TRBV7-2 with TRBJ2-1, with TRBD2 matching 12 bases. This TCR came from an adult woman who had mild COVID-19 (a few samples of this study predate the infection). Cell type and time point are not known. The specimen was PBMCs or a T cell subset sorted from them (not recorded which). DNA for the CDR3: TGTGCCAGCAGCTCTAGCGGGAGGGGTGAGCAGTTCTTC. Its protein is CASSSSGRGEQFF.